This T cell receptor beta chain was identified in a study of beta chain features in type 1 diabetes. Comments on this clone: Its antigen is not identified.

What was sequenced were expressed TCRB transcripts, since all of the isolated RNA had been reverse transcribed. Here immunoSEQ multiplex PCR was the method, and the copy in TCRdb shows in-frame clones only, minus some. Of roughly 260,000 clones listed, approximately 10% are singletons. V lost 0 bases to trimming and J lost 2 bases, with 11 bases between them. Germline V gene sequence: CDR1 SGHTA, CDR2 FQGNSA. The CDR3 length is 15 residues. Study results and limitations: Patients with Type 1 diabetes showed moderately but significantly shorter TCRB CDR3s in all four CD4+ subsets.

This chain uses TRBV7-2 with TRBJ2-7; D possibly corresponds to TRBD1 (5 bases). The sample was naive CD4+ T cells from blood. This clonotype was obtained from a man aged 30 to 39 with type 1 diabetes. This CDR3 reads CASSLAGQGAYEQYF. The CDR3 nucleotides are TGTGCCAGCAGCTTAGCAGGTCAGGGTGCCTACGAGCAGTACTTC.